This TCR beta chain was retrieved from a study of regulatory T cells in long-lasting Graves disease. Study-wide background: Positive TSH receptor antibodies alongside over 5 years of antithyroid drugs were what marked Graves' disease as persistent.

Study-wide results and limits: Fewer public clonotypes were shared by new patients (roughly 970) than by persistent patients (fewer than 3,000). TCR diversity was lower in persistent Graves' patients than in newly diagnosed ones.

V trimming: 0 bases; J trimming: 5 bases; junction bases outside the gene matches: 2. Per germline, CDR1 ENHRY and CDR2 SYGVKD. The CDR3 spans 15 residues. This sample's time point: persistent/refractory GD, antithyroid drugs over 5 years with positive TRAb. The TCR library was made from RNA that had been extracted from PBMCs in TRIzol. A few counts support this clonotype. Its antigen is unidentified. Relying on iRepertoire HTBI primers and Arm-PCR of CDR3 regions, the team built TCR beta libraries. MiXCR was run by TCRdb on the multiplex PCR reads, yielding one entry per CDR3 protein. This table holds about 470,000 distinct CDR3 sequences, 20% to 25% found once.

This material consisted of peripheral blood mononuclear cells (PBMCs), taken when the disease was refractory, from a patient treated with antithyroid drugs. This clonotype was obtained from a female donor with Graves disease. The J gene is TRBJ1-5, the V gene TRBV10-3; TRBD1 aligns across 9 bases. The CDR3 is CAISESGQGYQPQHF. Here the CDR3 DNA reads TGTGCCATCAGTGAGTCGGGACAGGGCTATCAGCCCCAGCATTTT.